The next 5 T cell receptor beta chains were all read from a single sample in a study of regulatory T cells in long-lasting Graves disease. Time point described: persistent/refractory GD, antithyroid drugs over 5 years with positive TRAb. RNA from PBMCs was the source of the TCR library. Construction of TCR beta libraries relied on iRepertoire HTBI primers and on Arm-PCR targeting CDR3 regions. TCRdb recomputed calls from the multiplex PCR reads with MiXCR, one row per CDR3 protein. The sample carries roughly 470,000 distinct CDR3 sequences, about a fifth recorded once. Sequencing used peripheral blood mononuclear cells (PBMCs), obtained when the disease was refractory, from a patient treated with antithyroid drugs. Receptor source: a female donor with Graves disease.

The rearrangement uses TRBV3-1 and TRBJ2-5; TRBD2 is a possible D gene (5 bases). The V gene's germline CDR1 is LGHDT and CDR2 YNNKEL (reference sequence). The CDR3 extends over 15 amino acids. V was pared by 4 bases and J by 4 bases, with 16 bases between. CDR3 sequence: CASSLRTLGGETQYF. The CDR3 DNA sequence: TGTGCCAGCAGCCTAAGAACACTAGGAGGAGAGACCCAGTACTTC.

The chain carries TRBV20-1 and TRBJ1-5, with D perhaps TRBD1 (5 bases). With 6 bases removed from V and 3 bases from J, the gap between germline ends came to 12 bases. The length of the CDR3 is 13 residues. Looked up from germline, CDR1 is DFQATT and CDR2 is SNEGSKA (reference sequence). DNA of the CDR3: TGCAGTGCCACCACAGGACTCAATCAGCCCCAGCATTTT. Translation gives CSATTGLNQPQHF.

This clonotype appeared a few times. The V and J genes are TRBV6-1 and TRBJ2-2; D perhaps matches TRBD1 (6 bases). Germline CDR1 is MNHNS and CDR2 is SASEGT. With 7 bases removed from V and 0 bases from J, the gap between germline ends came to 18 bases. The CDR3 covers 17 residues. CDR3 in DNA: TGTGCCAGCATCACAGGGACGAGCCTGGCGAACACCGGGGAGCTGTTTTTT. This gives the protein CASITGTSLANTGELFF.

This clonotype was counted at least ten times. The V gene is TRBV19, the J gene TRBJ1-1; 7 bases are shared with TRBD1. This CDR3 has 15 residues. V shed 2 bases and J 0 bases; nucleotides not matched to a gene: 3. Germline-derived CDR1 and CDR2 are LNHDA and SQIVND (reference sequence). The CDR3 nucleotides read TGTGCCAGTAGTATATGGGGGACAGTGAACACTGAAGCTTTCTTT. It translates to CASSIWGTVNTEAFF.

This chain links TRBV6-1 with TRBJ2-2; maybe TRBD1 (5 bases). V lost 4 bases to trimming and J lost 0 bases, with 12 bases between them. Per the germline V gene, CDR1 is MNHNS and CDR2 is SASEGT. The CDR3 is 16 amino acids. The DNA for the CDR3 is TGTGCCAGCAGTGGGGCCCGGACATCGAACACCGGGGAGCTGTTTTTT. It codes for CASSGARTSNTGELFF.